In its sample, the clone carrying this TCR beta chain was seen a few times. Antigen: not known. TCR beta CDR3 regions were amplified from RNA transcripts. The study used the HTBI primer set for a first-round RT-PCR of the TCR CDR3. Each CDR3 protein is one row after TCRdb ran MiXCR on the multiplex PCR reads. The table lists about 420,000 distinct CDR3 sequences, less than 20% of them singletons. These data come from a study of T cells in Graves' hyperthyroidism and ophthalmopathy. On the study more broadly: The blood sample was taken at first diagnosis, before treatment began.

Diagnoses were made from clinical symptoms, serum measures (thyroxine and TRAb), thyroid ultrasound and orbital computed tomography. Fresh peripheral blood, 8 to 10 ml, was the source of the PBMCs. Regarding the study as a whole: Ophthalmopathy, which appeared later, was predicted by the model a median about 6 months before onset.

This receptor was obtained from a woman aged 18-29 years with Graves' hyperthyroidism. The sample consisted of blood.

This CDR3 is CASSPRDSEGKNIQYF. In nucleotides, the CDR3 is TGTGCCAGCAGCCCGCGGGACTCGGAAGGCAAAAACATTCAGTACTTC. This sequence joins TRBV6-1 and TRBJ2-4; weak D call: TRBD2 (6 bases). The CDR3 covers 16 residues. V lost 6 bases and J 3 bases, leaving 18 bases between the germline ends. The germline V gene encodes CDR1 MNHNS and CDR2 SASEGT.